The present TCR beta chain was sequenced within a study of PD-L1 blockade in urothelial cancer. Study-wide background: Male patients with bladder-origin urothelial cancer numbered about 90% of the 29. Study patients had been treated with 0 to 3 previous chemotherapy regimens.

Time point meaning: pretreatment peripheral blood. Locally advanced or metastatic urothelial carcinoma affected all patients. Trimming took 1 base from V and 4 from J, leaving 4 bases between them. CDR1 is MNHEY and CDR2 is SMNVEV in the germline V gene (reference sequence). The CDR3 is made up of 13 amino acids. Libraries were prepared by immunoSEQ multiplex PCR; TCRdb keeps only in-frame clonotypes and omits some of them. The repertoire holds some 57,000 clones, with approximately 88% as singletons. Sequenced here: PBMCs, sampled around atezolizumab (anti-PD-L1) treatment. This receptor was obtained from a man aged 45 to 65 with urothelial cancer. The gene calls are TRBV27 and TRBJ2-2; D is unresolved. The CDR3 DNA sequence: TGTGCCAGCAGTTTATTCGGCACCGGGGAGCTGTTTTTT. It yields the protein CASSLFGTGELFF.